This T cell receptor (beta chain) came from a study of human versus mouse CDR3 diversity and MHC coevolution. Background on the study: Each sample yielded about 0.6 x 10^7 to 1.8 x 10^7 valid reads.

Trimming pared 4 bases from V and 5 bases from J, leaving 21 bases between. The CDR3 length is 17 residues. Germline V gene sequence: CDR1 LNHDA, CDR2 SQIVND (reference sequence). Whole-study results and caveats: Compared with mice, human CDR3s carried more deletions and insertions on average.

The table came from immunoSEQ multiplex PCR; TCRdb's copy has only in-frame clones and leaves some out. Of about 81,000 clones detected, around 93% appear once; the ten largest clones hold 1.3%. With respect to this clone: Its specificity is unknown.

The receptor was isolated from a person aged 25 to 69 in good health. The sample taken for sequencing was naive CD4+ T cells from blood. Subset of the sample: CD45RO-negative CD62L-positive naive CD4 T cells. The chain joins TRBV19 to TRBJ1-5, with D tentatively TRBD1 (5 bases). CDR3 residues: CASSTGPGLPRDQPQHF. The CDR3 DNA is TGTGCCAGTAGTACCGGACCGGGACTCCCCCGGGATCAGCCCCAGCATTTT.